One sample yielded the 13 T cell receptor beta chains listed below, sequenced in a study of spatial heterogeneity in lung cancer. Each CDR3 protein gets one entry after TCRdb re-called the 5' RACE reads with MiXCR. This table has approximately 3,000 distinct CDR3 sequences, about 3% appearing once. Time point: sample taken at primary tumor resection. The sample was normal lung tissue next to the tumor, taken at surgery. The receptor set was obtained from a female donor with early-stage non-small cell lung cancer.

This clonotype is classed as large. This chain links TRBV6-2 or TRBV6-3 with TRBJ2-3; D unresolved. The germline gives CDR1 MNHEY, CDR2 SVGEGT. V lost 7 bases and J lost 3, with 20 bases in between. The CDR3 is 16 amino acids. This chain's CDR3 is CASTLNTLQRTDTQYF. CDR3 in DNA: TGTGCCAGCACTCTGAACACACTTCAAAGGACAGATACGCAGTATTTT.

By proportion, this clonotype is large. The J gene is TRBJ1-2, the V gene TRBV6-5, with 7 bases that match TRBD1. The CDR3 totals 14 residues. CDR1 and CDR2 from the germline V gene are MNHEY and SVGAGI. With V trimmed by 7 bases and J by 6 bases, 11 bases remained unmatched. The CDR3 here is CASNRGRGSHGYTF. CDR3 nucleotide sequence: TGTGCCAGCAATCGGGGCAGGGGGTCCCATGGCTACACCTTC.

By share, this clonotype ranks as medium-sized. The V call is TRBV9, the J call TRBJ1-1; 10 bases fit TRBD1. Trimming took 5 bases from V and 8 from J; bases not matched to a gene: 9. The CDR3 length is 14 residues. Germline V lookup: CDR1 SGDLS, CDR2 YYNGEE. The CDR3 spells CASSPPGQGGEAFF. CDR3 DNA sequence: TGTGCCAGCAGTCCCCCCGGACAGGGGGGGGAAGCTTTCTTT.

By proportion, this clonotype is medium-sized. The chain recombines TRBV7-2 with TRBJ2-2; D remains unclear. The V gene lost 6 bases and the J gene lost 6 bases, with 11 bases spanning the gap. CDR3 length equals 13 residues. Germline loops: CDR1 SGHTA, CDR2 FQGNSA. The CDR3 loop reads CASSFGWAGELFF. CDR3 nucleotide sequence: TGTGCCAGCAGTTTCGGTTGGGCCGGGGAGCTGTTTTTT.

This clonotype showed up many times. The chain carries TRBV3-1 and TRBJ2-6; possibly TRBD1 for D (6 bases). V was pared by 2 bases and J by 0 bases, with 14 bases between. The CDR3 is 18 residues long. The germline CDR1 and CDR2 sequences are LGHDT and YNNKEL (reference sequence). CDR3 DNA: TGTGCCAGCAGCCAACATCCGGGACAAAGCTCTGGGGCCAACGTCCTGACTTTC. Its protein is CASSQHPGQSSGANVLTF. The entire variable domain, with the rest obtained from reference TRBV3-1 and TRBJ2-6, is as follows: DTAVSQTPKYLVTQMGNDKSIKCEQNLGHDTMYWYKQDSKKFLKIMFSYNNKELIINETVPNRFSPKSPDKAHLNLHINSLELGDSAVYFCASSQHPGQSSGANVLTFGAGSRLTVL.

There are many counts of this clonotype. The chain is built from TRBV23-1 and TRBJ2-7; 7 positions agree with TRBD1. TRBV23-1 is annotated as an ORF whose role is uncertain. V gave up 9 bases and J gave up 3 bases; unmatched junction bases: 11. CDR3 size: 14 residues. As DNA, the CDR3 is TGCGCCAGGCCTCCTCACACAGGGGACTACGAGCAGTACTTC. It specifies CARPPHTGDYEQYF.

There are many counts of this clonotype. This chain links TRBV27 with TRBJ2-3; D gene ambiguous. Trimming removed 4 bases at V and 4 bases at J, with 12 bases between. Per the germline V gene, CDR1 is MNHEY and CDR2 is SMNVEV (reference sequence). CDR3 length: 14 amino acids. The CDR3 is CASSSLDSADTQYF. The CDR3 coding sequence is TGTGCCAGCAGTTCCCTAGATTCAGCAGATACGCAGTATTTT.

This clonotype is labeled as large. The rearrangement joins TRBV12-3 or TRBV12-4 to TRBJ1-1, with a possible D match to TRBD1 (6 bases). V was cut by 7 bases and J by 0 bases, with 12 bases left in between. This CDR3 has 14 amino acids. CDR3 bases: TGTGCCAGCACGGACAGAAGGATGAACACTGAAGCTTTCTTT. Residues: CASTDRRMNTEAFF.

Judged by abundance, this clonotype is large. The chain links TRBV4-2 to TRBJ2-7; 10 bases agree with TRBD1. V was clipped by 3 bases and J by 5 bases; unmatched bases: 7. Germline CDR1 is LGHNA and CDR2 is YNFKEQ. The CDR3 extends over 15 amino acids. The CDR3 loop reads CASSQEVGTGDEQYF. CDR3 sequence (DNA): TGTGCCAGCAGCCAGGAAGTTGGGACAGGGGACGAGCAGTACTTC.

At least ten counts were recorded for this clonotype. V usage is TRBV7-2 and J usage is TRBJ1-1, with D uncertain. Germline V gene data show CDR1 as SGHTA and CDR2 as FQGNSA. The ends were cut back, 5 bases at V and 4 bases at J, with 14 bases in the middle. This CDR3 is 14 amino acids long. DNA of the CDR3: TGTGCCAGCAGCCCTGACCCACGGATCACTGAAGCTTTCTTT. Translated: CASSPDPRITEAFF.

This clonotype showed up many times. The rearrangement links TRBV5-1 to TRBJ2-3; 10 bases align to TRBD1. The germline V gene encodes CDR1 SGHRS and CDR2 YFSETQ. V was pared by 4 bases and J by 6 bases, with 8 bases of the junction left unmatched. The CDR3 has 15 residues. CDR3 amino acids: CASSPPGQGMDTQYF. For the CDR3, the DNA is TGCGCCAGCAGCCCGCCGGGACAGGGGATGGATACGCAGTATTTT.

By share of the sample, this clonotype is medium-sized. This chain links TRBV29-1 with TRBJ2-7; 8 nucleotides line up with TRBD1. The CDR3 has 14 residues. V dropped 7 bases and J dropped 1; count of bases not matched to a gene: 9. The germline gives CDR1 SQVTM, CDR2 ANQGSEA. The CDR3 nucleotides are TGCAGCGCTGTGACAGGGGCCCTATCCTACGAGCAGTACTTC. It specifies CSAVTGALSYEQYF.

In this sample, this clonotype is medium-sized. The genes are TRBV2 and TRBJ1-5; no reliable D call. Germline lookup yields CDR1 SNHLY and CDR2 FYNNEI. V gave up 2 bases and J gave up 0 bases, with 8 bases separating them. The CDR3 has 15 residues. This chain's CDR3 is CASSEQRPSNQPQHF. In DNA form, the CDR3 reads TGTGCCAGCAGTGAACAAAGGCCTAGCAATCAGCCCCAGCATTTT.